The clone carrying this T cell receptor beta chain has a single count. The antigen is undetermined. These data belong to a study of Ad26.COV2.S vaccination and SARS-CoV-2 variants. Study-level results: The breadth of spike-specific CD8+ and CD4+ T cell responses after vaccination was reportedly substantial.

Treatment described: about 20 received Ad26.COV2.S at low or high dose, single or two shots; 5 received placebo; per-sample allocation not given. Following the first vaccine or placebo injection, samples were taken on day 63. Libraries were prepared by immunoSEQ multiplex PCR; TCRdb keeps only in-frame clonotypes and omits some of them. The sample yields over 350,000 clones, approximately 86% seen once. Trimming shortened V by 5 bases and J by 5 bases, and 28 bases separated the two germline ends. Germline assignment: CDR1 SGHNT and CDR2 YENEEA. The CDR3 has 19 amino acids. This sequence was found in a person aged 18 to 59 who received the Ad26.COV2.S COVID-19 vaccine or a placebo. V gene TRBV11-3 combines with J gene TRBJ1-5; the D gene is possibly TRBD1 (6 bases). The sequenced sample was peripheral blood, obtained in a trial of Ad26.COV2.S vaccine versus placebo. CDR3 loop: CASSPRGGFQGRDHQPQHF. The CDR3 bases are TGTGCCAGCAGCCCCAGGGGAGGGTTTCAGGGGCGCGATCATCAGCCCCAGCATTTT.